This entry lists 22 T cell receptor beta chains sequenced from one sample in a study of blood T cell repertoires in COVID-19. Profiling relied on immunoSEQ multiplex PCR, and the TCRdb table lists in-frame clones only, not all of them. This table holds around 300,000 clones, 85% to 90% found once. Sequencing input: PBMCs or T cells enriched from blood (not recorded which). Receptor source: a woman aged 60-75 years who had recovered from COVID-19.

This clone was detected only a few times. The rearrangement uses TRBV2 and TRBJ1-1; 8 bases align to TRBD1. In germline, CDR1 is SNHLY, CDR2 FYNNEI. After removal of 8 bases from V and 0 bases from J, the junction contained 2 bases not matched to a gene. CDR3 length equals 13 residues. In DNA, the CDR3 is TGTGCCAGCCGACAGGGGTTGAACACTGAAGCTTTCTTT. This sequence encodes CASRQGLNTEAFF.

A word on this clone: A junction end diverges from the germline sequence, so it may reflect a read error. The CDR3 nucleotides read TGTGCCAGCAGGTTATCCGGGACAGTAGATGAAAAACTGTTTTTT. Its protein product is CASRLSGTVDEKLFF. The chain is built from TRBV28 and TRBJ1-4; 7 bases line up with TRBD1. Germline V CDR1 and CDR2: MDHEN, SYDVKM. CDR3 size: 15 residues.

V is TRBV7-9 and J is TRBJ1-1; 9 bases agree with TRBD1. V gave up 1 base and J gave up 11 bases; unmatched junction bases: 2. The CDR3 extends over 12 amino acids. Germline CDR1 reads SEHNR; CDR2 reads FQNEAQ (reference sequence). CDR3 sequence reads: CASSLDRGHAFF. In nucleotides, the CDR3 is TGTGCCAGCAGCTTAGACAGGGGGCATGCTTTCTTT.

The J gene is TRBJ2-1, the V gene TRBV11-2; D unclear. CDR3 length: 11 amino acids. With 5 bases removed from V and 10 bases from J, the gap between germline ends came to 9 bases. Germline loops: CDR1 SGHAT, CDR2 FQNNGV. CDR3 amino acids: CASSHAEEQFF. The CDR3 DNA follows: TGTGCCAGCAGCCACGCGGAGGAGCAGTTCTTC.

The chain links TRBV28 to TRBJ2-3, with 14 bases lining up with TRBD2. Germline trimming cut 4 bases from V and 4 bases from J; bases unmatched to any gene: 4. The germline V gene has CDR1 MDHEN and CDR2 SYDVKM. CDR3 size: 16 residues. The CDR3 sequence: CASSSGLAGVADTQYF. Here the CDR3 DNA reads TGTGCCAGCAGTTCGGGACTAGCGGGAGTCGCAGATACGCAGTATTTT.

The V call is TRBV2, the J call TRBJ2-1, with D tentatively TRBD1 (5 bases). This CDR3 is built from 13 residues. Germline V gene data show CDR1 as SNHLY and CDR2 as FYNNEI. The V end was cut by 7 bases, the J end by 6 bases, with 13 bases between. This CDR3 is CASTGIVINEQFF. The DNA for the CDR3 is TGTGCCAGCACAGGGATCGTCATCAATGAGCAGTTCTTC.

This chain connects TRBV3-1 (or the pseudogene TRBV3-2) to TRBJ1-2; D unclear. Trimming cost V 3 bases and J 4 bases, with 24 bases left between them. Germline V gives CDR1 LGHDT, CDR2 YNNKEL (reference sequence). This CDR3 contains 18 residues. CDR3 residues: CASSQISSLRTDFYGYTF. CDR3 DNA: TGTGCCAGCAGCCAGATAAGTTCTCTCAGGACGGACTTCTATGGCTACACCTTC.

The chain has TRBV27 and TRBJ2-3, with TRBD2 matching over 7 bases. CDR3 length equals 15 residues. V was clipped by 8 bases and J by 4 bases; unmatched bases: 12. Per the germline V gene, CDR1 is MNHEY and CDR2 is SMNVEV (reference sequence). This CDR3 is CASEAREGVADTQYF. CDR3 coding DNA: TGTGCCAGCGAGGCAAGGGAGGGCGTCGCAGATACGCAGTATTTT.

CDR3 in amino acids: CASRFADRGSNEQFF. CDR3 nucleotide sequence: TGCGCCAGCAGGTTCGCGGACAGGGGGTCCAATGAGCAGTTCTTC. V usage is TRBV5-1 and J usage is TRBJ2-1; 10 bases fit TRBD1. V dropped 5 bases and J dropped 6; count of bases not matched to a gene: 8. Germline values: CDR1 SGHRS, CDR2 YFSETQ. The CDR3 extends over 15 amino acids.

V gene TRBV27 combines with J gene TRBJ1-1; D not resolved. The CDR3 has 13 amino acids. Germline loops: CDR1 MNHEY, CDR2 SMNVEV (reference sequence). V shed 1 base and J shed 1 base, with 4 bases lying between them. The CDR3 bases are TGTGCCAGCAGTTTATACAGGAACACTGAAGCTTTCTTT. Translated: CASSLYRNTEAFF.

The gene calls are TRBV6-5 and TRBJ1-2; 8 bases fit TRBD1. Germline lookup yields CDR1 MNHEY and CDR2 SVGAGI. The CDR3 runs to 14 residues. The junction had 12 bases not matched to a gene; V was cut back by 7 bases and J by 8 bases. CDR3 coding DNA: TGTGCCAGCACCATCGGACAGGGTTCAGGCGGCTACACCTTC. As protein: CASTIGQGSGGYTF.

The chain links TRBV27 to TRBJ1-2, with 7 bases matching TRBD1. This CDR3 has 13 residues. CDR1 and CDR2 from the germline V gene are MNHEY and SMNVEV (reference sequence). V lost 6 bases to trimming and J lost 6 bases; unmatched junction nucleotides: 7. CDR3 in amino acids: CASSDGTVDGYTF. The DNA of the CDR3 is TGTGCCAGCAGCGACGGGACAGTCGATGGCTACACCTTC.

This clone appeared a single time. The rearrangement links TRBV11-2 to TRBJ2-3; D possibly corresponds to TRBD2 (6 bases). The CDR3 length is 16 residues. V lost 6 bases and J 3 bases, leaving 19 bases between the germline ends. Germline V lookup: CDR1 SGHAT, CDR2 FQNNGV. CDR3 amino acids: CASRALRSGVTDTQYF. The CDR3 nucleotides read TGTGCCAGCAGGGCGCTAAGGTCGGGGGTTACAGATACGCAGTATTTT.

This clone came up once. The chain uses TRBV7-3 and TRBJ1-1, with D maybe TRBD1 (5 bases). V was clipped by 3 bases and J by 7 bases, with 12 bases between them. CDR3 length: 13 residues. Germline assignment: CDR1 SGHTA and CDR2 FQGTGA. Written as DNA, the CDR3 is TGTGCCAGCAGCTTCGACAGCCCGAGTGAAGCTTTCTTT. Encoded protein: CASSFDSPSEAFF. The variable domain in full, completed from reference TRBV7-3 and TRBJ1-1, reads GAGVSQTPSNKVTEKGKYVELRCDPISGHTALYWYRQSLGQGPEFLIYFQGTGAADDSGLPNDRFFAVRPEGSVSTLKIQRTERGDSAVYLCASSFDSPSEAFFGQGTRLTVV.

The genes are TRBV11-2 and TRBJ2-1, with 7 bases lining up with TRBD1. J gave up 2 bases and V 4 bases, and 8 bases lay outside the gene matches. The CDR3 runs to 16 residues. CDR1 and CDR2 (germline): SGHAT, FQNNGV. CDR3 region: CASSSLYQGAYNEQFF. CDR3 nucleotides: TGTGCCAGCAGCTCTCTTTACCAGGGGGCCTACAATGAGCAGTTCTTC.

The rearrangement uses TRBV5-1 and TRBJ1-1; 7 positions match TRBD1. Germline V gene data show CDR1 as SGHRS and CDR2 as YFSETQ. The V segment lost 0 bases and the J segment 7 bases; nucleotides outside the gene matches: 9. The CDR3 consists of 15 residues. CDR3 protein: CASSLDPGTAIEAFF. The CDR3 coding sequence is TGCGCCAGCAGCTTGGATCCCGGGACAGCCATTGAAGCTTTCTTT.

The rearrangement uses TRBV19 and TRBJ2-1; D gene uncertain. Trimming took off 3 bases at V and 4 bases at J, with 13 bases between the two ends. CDR3 length equals 15 residues. Germline CDR1 and CDR2: LNHDA and SQIVND (reference sequence). This chain's CDR3 is CASSIGRSLYNEQFF. The DNA for the CDR3 is TGTGCCAGTAGTATTGGTCGGTCTTTATACAATGAGCAGTTCTTC.

In its sample, this clone was seen a few times. This sequence joins TRBV11-2 and TRBJ2-2; 9 bases line up with TRBD2. This CDR3 has 14 amino acids. The trim removed 6 bases at V and 8 bases at J, leaving 7 bases unmatched. The germline V gene encodes CDR1 SGHAT and CDR2 FQNNGV. CDR3 coding DNA: TGTGCCAGCAGACTAGCGGGTCCAAGGGGGGAGCTGTTTTTT. As protein: CASRLAGPRGELFF.

The CDR3 bases are TGTGCCTGTACCTCCGGTCTCGCGGGCACTGAAGCTTTCTTT. Translating it yields CACTSGLAGTEAFF. The V call is TRBV30, the J call TRBJ1-1; D call uncertain. The CDR3 contains 14 residues. V dropped 6 bases and J dropped 4 bases, with 18 bases sitting between them. Germline CDR1 and CDR2: GTSNPN and SVGIG (reference sequence).

The chain links TRBV5-4 to TRBJ1-2; D unresolved. Germline V gene data show CDR1 as SGHNT and CDR2 as YYREEE (reference sequence). V lost 10 bases to trimming and J lost 3 bases, with 13 bases between them. This CDR3 is 12 amino acids long. In DNA form, the CDR3 reads TGTGCCCCGGGAGGACCGTACTATGGCTACACCTTC. Its protein product is CAPGGPYYGYTF.

The chain couples TRBV2 to TRBJ1-5, with 8 bases identical to TRBD1. From germline, CDR1 is SNHLY and CDR2 FYNNEI. The V gene end was trimmed by 8 bases and the J gene end by 6 bases; junction bases not matched to a gene: 9. The CDR3 consists of 14 residues. The CDR3 protein is CASGSQGAGQPQHF. The CDR3 DNA is TGTGCCAGCGGTTCGCAGGGGGCAGGTCAGCCCCAGCATTTT.

The V gene is TRBV6-1, the J gene TRBJ1-3; perhaps TRBD1 as D (5 bases). Per germline, CDR1 MNHNS and CDR2 SASEGT. CDR3 length equals 16 residues. V dropped 4 bases and J dropped 4 bases, with 17 bases sitting between them. The CDR3 here is CASSVYSDSRGNTIYF. The CDR3 coding sequence is TGTGCCAGCAGTGTTTATAGTGACAGTCGGGGAAACACCATATATTTT.